Below, one T cell receptor (beta chain) is given with its context. Its antigen is still unknown. Per-base quality was not reported, and no clone a single base away is much larger than it. The sample is drawn from a study of blood T cell repertoires in COVID-19 (dated by TCRdb to between 2020 and 2021). Background on the whole study: Collaborator samples came from the United States, Italy and Spain and covered acute and convalescent phases of COVID-19. The material from the prospective study consisted of cDNA or gDNA derived from T cells, B-cell-depleted T cells, or PBMCs. The dataset comprised deeply sampled blood TCRbeta repertoires from subjects exposed to, actively infected with, or recovered from COVID-19. The repertoires were released in a freely available public database meant as a resource for research on the immune response to SARS-CoV-2. Samples came from the ongoing ImmuneRACE study (first 160 participants) plus 1,254 subjects from 6 global collaborators. The sample metadata nearly always contained a de-identified subject ID, COVID-19 status, age in years and sex. HLA class I and class II types, where available, came from metadata supplied by the sample provider rather than from assay-based typing.

TCRbeta CDR3 regions were amplified from genomic DNA by means of the immunoSEQ Assay, a bias-controlled multiplex PCR. The published analysis was carried out like this. Nucleated cell counts per sample were estimated from amplification of reference gene primers within the assay. Sequence reads were collapsed and filtered to measure the absolute abundance of every unique TCRbeta CDR3 rearrangement. For each sample, productive Simpson clonality was calculated as the square root of Simpson's diversity index over productive rearrangements. The table was pulled from immuneACCESS by TCRdb, which kept in-frame rearrangements only. Such tables lose some clones; where checked, under half of the loss comes from unresolved V genes, and the rest has no known cause. D and trimming come from the DNA, and the V and J calls and clone size come from that table. For this sample there are 150,000 to 200,000 clones; roughly four fifths appear just once. Around 10% of the sample belongs to the ten largest clones.

CDR1 and CDR2 were assigned from the germline V gene (reference sequence) as LNHDA and SQIVND. Trimming removed 5 bases from V and 8 bases from J, leaving 12 bases between the germline ends. Including the terminal cysteine and phenylalanine, the CDR3 comprises 13 residues. CDR3 DNA only is kept here, 39 bases in frame from base 1. One collaborating source in Seattle enrolled patients during active infection and followed them longitudinally through the course of disease. Collaborating institutions collected whole blood in K2EDTA tubes following their own protocols. For TCRbeta analysis, collaborators shipped samples in one of three forms: frozen whole blood, isolated PBMCs, or DNA extracted from either of those sample types. What the study reported, not specific to this receptor: How much clinical and demographic metadata was included differed by source and by participant, and the metadata was provided uncurated.

The receptor's source is a woman older than 75 with COVID-19, enrolled during active disease. Here the chain combines TRBV19 and TRBJ1-4; the D gene is not confidently resolved. Sequencing was done on a sample of peripheral blood. The DNA sequence reads TGTGCCAGTAGTCAACAAGTGCGGGAAAAACTGTTTTTT. The resulting protein is CASSQQVREKLFF.